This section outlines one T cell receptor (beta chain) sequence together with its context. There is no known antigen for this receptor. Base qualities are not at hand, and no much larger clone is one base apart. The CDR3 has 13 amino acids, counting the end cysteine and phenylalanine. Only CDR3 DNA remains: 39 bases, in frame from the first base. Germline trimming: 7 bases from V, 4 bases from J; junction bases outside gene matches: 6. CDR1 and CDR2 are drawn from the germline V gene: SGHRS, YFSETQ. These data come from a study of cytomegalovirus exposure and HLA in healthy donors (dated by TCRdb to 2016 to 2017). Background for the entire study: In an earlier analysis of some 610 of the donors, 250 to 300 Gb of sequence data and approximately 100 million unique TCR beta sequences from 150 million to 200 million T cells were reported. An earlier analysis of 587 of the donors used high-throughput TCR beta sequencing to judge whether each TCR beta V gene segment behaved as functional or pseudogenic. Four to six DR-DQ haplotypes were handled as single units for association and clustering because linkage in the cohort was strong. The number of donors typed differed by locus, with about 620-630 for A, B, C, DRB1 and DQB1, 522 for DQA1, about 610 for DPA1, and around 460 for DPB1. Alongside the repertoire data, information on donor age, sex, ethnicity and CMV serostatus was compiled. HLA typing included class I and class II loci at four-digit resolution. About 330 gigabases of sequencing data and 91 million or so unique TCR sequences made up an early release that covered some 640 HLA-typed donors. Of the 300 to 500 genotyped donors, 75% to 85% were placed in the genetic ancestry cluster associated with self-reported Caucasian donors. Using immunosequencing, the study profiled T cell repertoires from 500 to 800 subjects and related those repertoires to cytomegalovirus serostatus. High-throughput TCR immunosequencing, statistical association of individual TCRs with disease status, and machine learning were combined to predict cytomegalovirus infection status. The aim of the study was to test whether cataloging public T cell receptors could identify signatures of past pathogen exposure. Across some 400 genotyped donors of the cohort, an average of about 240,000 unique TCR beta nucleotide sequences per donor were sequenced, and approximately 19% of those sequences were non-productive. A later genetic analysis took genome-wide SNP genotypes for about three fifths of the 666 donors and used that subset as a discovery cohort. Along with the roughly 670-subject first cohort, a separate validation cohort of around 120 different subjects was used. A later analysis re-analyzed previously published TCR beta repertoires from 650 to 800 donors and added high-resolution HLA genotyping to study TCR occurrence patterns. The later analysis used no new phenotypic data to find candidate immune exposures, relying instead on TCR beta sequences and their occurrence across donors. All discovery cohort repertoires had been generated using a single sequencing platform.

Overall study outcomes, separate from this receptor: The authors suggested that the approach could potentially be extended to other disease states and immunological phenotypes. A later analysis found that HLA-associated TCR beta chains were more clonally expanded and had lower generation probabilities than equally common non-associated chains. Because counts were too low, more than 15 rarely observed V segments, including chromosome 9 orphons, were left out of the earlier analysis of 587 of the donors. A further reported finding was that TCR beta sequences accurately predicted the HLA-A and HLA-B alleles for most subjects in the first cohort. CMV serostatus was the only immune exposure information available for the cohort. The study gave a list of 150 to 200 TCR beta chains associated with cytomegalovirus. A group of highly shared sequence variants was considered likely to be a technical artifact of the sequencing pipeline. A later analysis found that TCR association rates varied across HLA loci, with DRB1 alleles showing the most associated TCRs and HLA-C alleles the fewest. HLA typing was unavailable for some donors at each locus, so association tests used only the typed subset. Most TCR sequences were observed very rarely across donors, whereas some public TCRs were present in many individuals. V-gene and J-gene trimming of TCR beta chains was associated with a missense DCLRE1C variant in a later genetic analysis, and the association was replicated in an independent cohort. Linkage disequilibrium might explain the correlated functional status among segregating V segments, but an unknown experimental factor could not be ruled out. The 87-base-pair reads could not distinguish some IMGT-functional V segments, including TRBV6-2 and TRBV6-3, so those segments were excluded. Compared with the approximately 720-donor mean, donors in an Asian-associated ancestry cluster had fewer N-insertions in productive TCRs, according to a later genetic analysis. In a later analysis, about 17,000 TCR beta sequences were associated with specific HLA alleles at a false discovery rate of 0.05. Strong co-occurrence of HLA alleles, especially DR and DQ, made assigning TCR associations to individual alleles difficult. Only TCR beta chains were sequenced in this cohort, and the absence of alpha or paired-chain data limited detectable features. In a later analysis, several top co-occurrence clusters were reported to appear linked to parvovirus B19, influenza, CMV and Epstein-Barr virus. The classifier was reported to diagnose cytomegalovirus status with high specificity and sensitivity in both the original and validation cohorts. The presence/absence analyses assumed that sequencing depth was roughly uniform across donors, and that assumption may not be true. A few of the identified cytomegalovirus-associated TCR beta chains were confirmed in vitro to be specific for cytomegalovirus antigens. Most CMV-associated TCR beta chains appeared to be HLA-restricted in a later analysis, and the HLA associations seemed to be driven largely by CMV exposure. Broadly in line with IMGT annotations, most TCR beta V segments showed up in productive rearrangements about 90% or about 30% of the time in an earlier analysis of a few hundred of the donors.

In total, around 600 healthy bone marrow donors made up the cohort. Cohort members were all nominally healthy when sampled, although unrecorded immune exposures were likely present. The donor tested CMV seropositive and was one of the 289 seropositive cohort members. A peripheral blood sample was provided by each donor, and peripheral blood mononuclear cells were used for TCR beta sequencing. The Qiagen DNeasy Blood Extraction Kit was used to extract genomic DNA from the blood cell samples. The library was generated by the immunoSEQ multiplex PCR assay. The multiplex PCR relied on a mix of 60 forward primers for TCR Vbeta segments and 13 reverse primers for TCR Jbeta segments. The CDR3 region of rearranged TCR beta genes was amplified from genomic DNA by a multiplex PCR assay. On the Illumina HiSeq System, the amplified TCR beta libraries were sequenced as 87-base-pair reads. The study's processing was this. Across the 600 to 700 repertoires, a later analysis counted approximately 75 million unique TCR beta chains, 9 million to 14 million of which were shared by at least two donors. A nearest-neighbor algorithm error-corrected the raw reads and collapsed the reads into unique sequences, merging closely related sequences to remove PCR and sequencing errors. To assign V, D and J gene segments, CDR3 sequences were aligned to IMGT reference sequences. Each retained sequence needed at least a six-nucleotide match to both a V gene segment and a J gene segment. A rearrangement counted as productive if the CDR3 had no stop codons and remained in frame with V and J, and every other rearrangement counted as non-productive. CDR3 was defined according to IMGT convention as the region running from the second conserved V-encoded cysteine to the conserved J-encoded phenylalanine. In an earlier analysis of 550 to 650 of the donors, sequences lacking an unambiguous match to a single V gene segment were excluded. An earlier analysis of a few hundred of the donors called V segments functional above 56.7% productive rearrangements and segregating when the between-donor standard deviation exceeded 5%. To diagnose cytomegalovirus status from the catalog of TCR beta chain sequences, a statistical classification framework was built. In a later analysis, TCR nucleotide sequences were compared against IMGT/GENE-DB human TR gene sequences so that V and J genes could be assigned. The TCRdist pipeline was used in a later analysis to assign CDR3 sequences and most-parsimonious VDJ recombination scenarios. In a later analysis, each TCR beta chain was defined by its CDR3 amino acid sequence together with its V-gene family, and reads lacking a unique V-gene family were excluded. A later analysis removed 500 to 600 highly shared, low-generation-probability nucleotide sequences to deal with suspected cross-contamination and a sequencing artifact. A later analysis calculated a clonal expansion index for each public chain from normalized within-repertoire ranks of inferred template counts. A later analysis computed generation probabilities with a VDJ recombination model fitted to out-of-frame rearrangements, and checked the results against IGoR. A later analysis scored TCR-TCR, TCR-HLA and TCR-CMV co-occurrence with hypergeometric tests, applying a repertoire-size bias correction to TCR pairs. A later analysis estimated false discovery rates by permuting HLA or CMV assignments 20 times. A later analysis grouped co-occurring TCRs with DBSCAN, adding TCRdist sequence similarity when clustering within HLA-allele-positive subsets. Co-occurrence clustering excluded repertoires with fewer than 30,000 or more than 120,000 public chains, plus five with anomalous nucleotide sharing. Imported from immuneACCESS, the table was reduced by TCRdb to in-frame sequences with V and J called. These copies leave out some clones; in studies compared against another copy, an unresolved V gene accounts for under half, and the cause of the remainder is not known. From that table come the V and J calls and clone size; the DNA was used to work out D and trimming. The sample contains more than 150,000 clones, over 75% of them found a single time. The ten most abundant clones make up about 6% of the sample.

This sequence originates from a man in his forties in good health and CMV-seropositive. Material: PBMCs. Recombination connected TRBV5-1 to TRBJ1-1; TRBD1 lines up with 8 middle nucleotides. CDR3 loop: CASGITGGTEAFF. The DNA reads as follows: TGCGCCAGCGGAATTACAGGGGGCACTGAAGCTTTCTTT.